This TCR beta chain was captured in a study of blood T cell repertoires in COVID-19. On the study more broadly: From the United States, Italy and Spain came samples of acute and convalescent COVID-19.

V was pared by 2 bases and J by 7 bases, with 13 bases between. CDR1 is SGHRS and CDR2 is YFSETQ in the germline V gene. This CDR3 spans 14 amino acids. In the authors' workflow: For nucleated cells, counts were estimated from reference gene primer amplification. Some clones are missing from TCRdb's copy, which holds only in-frame ones; the method was immunoSEQ multiplex PCR. That table supplies the V and J calls and clone size; D and trimming were determined from the DNA. Of around 280,000 clones listed, roughly 89% are singletons. Enrolled during active infection, Seattle patients were then followed longitudinally.

The sample was peripheral blood. The receptor's source is a woman under 40 with COVID-19, enrolled during active disease. The chain carries TRBV5-1 and TRBJ2-1; TRBD2 might be the D (6 bases). CDR3 nucleotide sequence: TGCGCCAGCAGCTTCCCGGGACTCTGGAATGAGCAGTTCTTC. Its translation is CASSFPGLWNEQFF.